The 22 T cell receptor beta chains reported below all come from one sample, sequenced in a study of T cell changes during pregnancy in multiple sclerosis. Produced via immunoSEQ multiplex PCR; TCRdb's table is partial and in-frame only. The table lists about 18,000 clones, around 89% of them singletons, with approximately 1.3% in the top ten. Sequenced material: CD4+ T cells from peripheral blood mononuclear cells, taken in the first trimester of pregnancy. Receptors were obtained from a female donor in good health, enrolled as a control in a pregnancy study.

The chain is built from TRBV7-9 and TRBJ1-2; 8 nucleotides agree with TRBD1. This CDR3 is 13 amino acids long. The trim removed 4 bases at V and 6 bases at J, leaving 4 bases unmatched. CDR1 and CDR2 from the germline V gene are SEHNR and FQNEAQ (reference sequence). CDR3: CASSSDRVDGYTF. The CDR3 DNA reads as TGTGCCAGCAGCTCGGACAGGGTCGATGGCTACACCTTC.

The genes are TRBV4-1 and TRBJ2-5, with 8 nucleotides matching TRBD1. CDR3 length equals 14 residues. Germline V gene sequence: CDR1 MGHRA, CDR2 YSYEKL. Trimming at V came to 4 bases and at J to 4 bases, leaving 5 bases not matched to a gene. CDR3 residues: CASSLWDRSETQYF. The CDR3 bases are TGCGCCAGCAGCCTTTGGGACAGGTCAGAGACCCAGTACTTC.

The CDR3 protein is CASSLVQQEAFF. The CDR3, as DNA: TGTGCCAGCAGCTTGGTACAGCAAGAAGCTTTCTTT. The gene calls are TRBV5-5 and TRBJ1-1; D is unclear. V lost 0 bases to trimming and J lost 8 bases, with 8 bases between them. The germline CDR1 and CDR2 sequences are SGHKS and YYEKEE (reference sequence). This CDR3 is built from 12 residues.

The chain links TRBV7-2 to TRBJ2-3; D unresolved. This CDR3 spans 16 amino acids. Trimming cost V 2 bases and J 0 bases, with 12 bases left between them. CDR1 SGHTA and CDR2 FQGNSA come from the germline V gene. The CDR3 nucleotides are TGTGCCAGCAGCTTACTCGAGAGCCCTAGCACAGATACGCAGTATTTT. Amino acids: CASSLLESPSTDTQYF. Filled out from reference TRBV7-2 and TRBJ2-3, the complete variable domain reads GAGVSQSPSNKVTEKGKDVELRCDPISGHTALYWYRQSLGQGLEFLIYFQGNSAPDKSGLPSDRFSAERTGGSVSTLTIQRTQQEDSAVYLCASSLLESPSTDTQYFGPGTRLTVL.

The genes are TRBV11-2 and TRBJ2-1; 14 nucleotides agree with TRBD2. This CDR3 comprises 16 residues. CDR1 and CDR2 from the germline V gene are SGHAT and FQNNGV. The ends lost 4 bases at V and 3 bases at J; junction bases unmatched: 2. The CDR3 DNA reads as TGTGCCAGCAGCTACGGGACTAGCGGGAGCTACAATGAGCAGTTCTTC. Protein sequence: CASSYGTSGSYNEQFF.

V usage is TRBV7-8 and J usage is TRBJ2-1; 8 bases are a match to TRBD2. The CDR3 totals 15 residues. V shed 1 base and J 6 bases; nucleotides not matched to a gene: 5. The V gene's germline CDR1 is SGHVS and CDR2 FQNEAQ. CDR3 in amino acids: CASSLVGTSGNEQFF. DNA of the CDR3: TGTGCCAGCAGCTTAGTAGGGACTAGTGGCAATGAGCAGTTCTTC.

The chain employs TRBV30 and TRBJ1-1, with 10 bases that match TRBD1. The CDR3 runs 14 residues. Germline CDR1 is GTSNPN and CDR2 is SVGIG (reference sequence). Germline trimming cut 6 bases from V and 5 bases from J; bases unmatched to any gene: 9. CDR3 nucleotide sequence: TGTGCCTGTAGGCGGGACAGGGGTGCGACTGAAGCTTTCTTT. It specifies CACRRDRGATEAFF.

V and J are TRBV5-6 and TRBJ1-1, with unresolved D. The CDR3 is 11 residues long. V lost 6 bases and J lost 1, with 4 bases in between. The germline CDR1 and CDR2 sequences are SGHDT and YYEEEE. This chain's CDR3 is CASTGNTEAFF. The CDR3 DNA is TGTGCCAGCACCGGGAACACTGAAGCTTTCTTT.

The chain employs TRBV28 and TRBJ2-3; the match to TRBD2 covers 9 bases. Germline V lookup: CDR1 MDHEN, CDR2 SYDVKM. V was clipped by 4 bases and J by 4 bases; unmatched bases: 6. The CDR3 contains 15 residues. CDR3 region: CASSSPSGAADTQYF. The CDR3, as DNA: TGTGCCAGCAGTTCCCCTAGCGGGGCTGCAGATACGCAGTATTTT.

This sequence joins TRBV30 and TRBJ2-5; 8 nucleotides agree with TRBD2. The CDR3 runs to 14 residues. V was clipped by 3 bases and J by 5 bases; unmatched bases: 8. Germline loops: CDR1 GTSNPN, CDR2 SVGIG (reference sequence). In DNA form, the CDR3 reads TGTGCCTGGAGAAAGGGAACGGGGGGGGAGACCCAGTACTTC. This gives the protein CAWRKGTGGETQYF.

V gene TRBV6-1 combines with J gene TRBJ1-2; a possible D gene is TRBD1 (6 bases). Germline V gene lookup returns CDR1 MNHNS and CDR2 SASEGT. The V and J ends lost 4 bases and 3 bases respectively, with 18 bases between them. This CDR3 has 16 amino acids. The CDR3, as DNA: TGTGCCAGCAGTGCAGCCTACAGGGAGCTAGACTATGGCTACACCTTC. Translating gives CASSAAYRELDYGYTF.

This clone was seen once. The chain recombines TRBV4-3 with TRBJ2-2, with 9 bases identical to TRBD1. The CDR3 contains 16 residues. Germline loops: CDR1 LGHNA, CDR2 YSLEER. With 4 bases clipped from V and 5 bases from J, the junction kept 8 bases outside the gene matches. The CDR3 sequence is CASSRLQGAGTGELFF. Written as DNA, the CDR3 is TGCGCCAGCAGCCGCCTACAGGGGGCGGGAACCGGGGAGCTGTTTTTT.

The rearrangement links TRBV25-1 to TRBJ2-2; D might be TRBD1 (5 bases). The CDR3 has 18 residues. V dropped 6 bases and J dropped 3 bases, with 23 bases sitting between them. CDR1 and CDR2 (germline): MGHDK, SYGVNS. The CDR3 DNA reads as TGTGCCAGCAGCCGAGGATGGCAGGGAAATGTTTACACCGGGGAGCTGTTTTTT. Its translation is CASSRGWQGNVYTGELFF.

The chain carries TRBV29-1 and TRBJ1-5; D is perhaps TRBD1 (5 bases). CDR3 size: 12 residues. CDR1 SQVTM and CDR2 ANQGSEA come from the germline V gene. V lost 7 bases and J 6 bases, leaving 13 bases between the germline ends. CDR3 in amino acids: CSAGGESQPQHF. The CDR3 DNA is TGCAGCGCGGGGGGGGAGAGTCAGCCCCAGCATTTT. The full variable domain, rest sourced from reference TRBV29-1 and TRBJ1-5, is SAVISQKPSRDICQRGTSLTIQCQVDSQVTMMFWYRQQPGQSLTLIATANQGSEATYESGFVIDKFPISRPNLTFSTLTVSNMSPEDSSIYLCSAGGESQPQHFGDGTRLSIL.

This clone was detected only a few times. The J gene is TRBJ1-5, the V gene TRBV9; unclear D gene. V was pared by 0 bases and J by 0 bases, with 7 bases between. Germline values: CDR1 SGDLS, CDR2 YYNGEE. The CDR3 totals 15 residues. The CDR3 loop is CASSVGQSSNQPQHF. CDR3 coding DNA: TGTGCCAGCAGCGTAGGGCAGTCTAGCAATCAGCCCCAGCATTTT.

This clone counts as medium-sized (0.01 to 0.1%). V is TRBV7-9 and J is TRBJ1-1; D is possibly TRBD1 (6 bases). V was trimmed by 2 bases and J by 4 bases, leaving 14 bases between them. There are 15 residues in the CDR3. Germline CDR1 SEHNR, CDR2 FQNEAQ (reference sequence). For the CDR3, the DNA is TGTGCCAGCAGCTTAAACTCCAGGGGTATCACTGAAGCTTTCTTT. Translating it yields CASSLNSRGITEAFF.

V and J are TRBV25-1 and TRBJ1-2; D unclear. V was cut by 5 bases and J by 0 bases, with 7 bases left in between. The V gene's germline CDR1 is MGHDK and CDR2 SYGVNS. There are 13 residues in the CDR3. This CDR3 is CASSFSANYGYTF. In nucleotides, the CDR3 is TGTGCCAGCAGTTTTTCCGCTAACTATGGCTACACCTTC.

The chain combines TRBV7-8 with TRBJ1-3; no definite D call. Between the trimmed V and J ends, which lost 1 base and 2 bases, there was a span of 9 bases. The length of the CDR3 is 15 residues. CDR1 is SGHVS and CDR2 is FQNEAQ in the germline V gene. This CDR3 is CASSLDSSAGNTIYF. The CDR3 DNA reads TGTGCCAGCAGCTTAGACAGTTCTGCTGGAAACACCATATATTTT.

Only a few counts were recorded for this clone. This chain's CDR3 is CAWSVALLNTEAFF. The CDR3 DNA follows: TGTGCCTGGAGTGTAGCCCTCCTGAACACTGAAGCTTTCTTT. This chain uses TRBV30 with TRBJ1-1; no reliable D call. The CDR3 is 14 amino acids. Trimming shortened V by 0 bases and J by 0 bases, and 8 bases separated the two germline ends. The germline V gene has CDR1 GTSNPN and CDR2 SVGIG (reference sequence).

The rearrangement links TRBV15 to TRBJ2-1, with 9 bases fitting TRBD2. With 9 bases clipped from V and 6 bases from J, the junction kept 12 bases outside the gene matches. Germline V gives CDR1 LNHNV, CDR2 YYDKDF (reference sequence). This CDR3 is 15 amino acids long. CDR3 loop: CATKSGTSKVNEQFF. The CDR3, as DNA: TGTGCCACAAAATCCGGGACTAGCAAGGTCAATGAGCAGTTCTTC.

The CDR3 DNA sequence: TGTGCAAGTCGCCCCCAGACAGGGCGGAACACCGGGGAGCTGTTTTTT. Translated: CASRPQTGRNTGELFF. The chain combines TRBV12-2 with TRBJ2-2; the table's D call TRBD1 went unverified against the DNA. TRBV12-2 is tagged as a pseudogene. The CDR3 runs to 16 residues.

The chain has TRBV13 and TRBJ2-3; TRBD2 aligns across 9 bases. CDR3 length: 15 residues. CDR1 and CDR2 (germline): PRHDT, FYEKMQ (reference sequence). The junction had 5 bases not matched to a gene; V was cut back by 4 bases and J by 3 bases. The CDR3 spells CASSSVAGATDTQYF. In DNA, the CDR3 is TGTGCCAGCAGCTCCGTAGCGGGAGCGACAGATACGCAGTATTTT.